Below, 30 T cell receptor beta chains from the same sample are listed, as sequenced in a study of blood T cells in healthy people across ages. Using a J-beta primer mix together with a sample-barcoded 5' primer, a second PCR was run for roughly 6 to 11 cycles. TCRdb ran MiXCR on the 5' RACE reads and lists one entry per CDR3 protein. This table holds roughly 1,100,000 distinct CDR3 sequences, less than 25% found once. The same data also went into a second study, on T cells of mothers and their children.

The sample was blood. These receptor sequences come from a girl between 2 and 10 years old in good health.

This clonotype has more than one count but fewer than ten. The chain combines TRBV6-5 with TRBJ1-6; D gene unclear. The germline V gene encodes CDR1 MNHEY and CDR2 SVGAGI. CDR3 length: 14 amino acids. V gave up 5 bases and J gave up 6 bases, with 11 bases separating them. CDR3 sequence reads: CASSPFEGNSPLHF. The CDR3 DNA is TGTGCCAGCAGTCCCTTTGAGGGTAATTCACCCCTCCACTTT.

This sequence joins TRBV29-1 and TRBJ2-6; D uncertain. The CDR3 has 13 residues. Germline CDR1 SQVTM, CDR2 ANQGSEA. Trimming left V 7 bases short and J 4 bases short, with 11 bases between. CDR3 DNA: TGCAGCGCCGGATTGGAAGGGGCCAACGTCCTGACTTTC. This gives the protein CSAGLEGANVLTF.

The V call is TRBV7-3, the J call TRBJ2-3; 8 positions match TRBD2. CDR3 length equals 14 residues. Losses at the gene ends were 4 bases for V and 3 bases for J; bases not matched to a gene: 3. Looked up from germline, CDR1 is SGHTA and CDR2 is FQGTGA. CDR3 sequence (DNA): TGTGCCAGCAGCTCGGGACTAGATACAGATACGCAGTATTTT. Encoded protein: CASSSGLDTDTQYF.

The chain couples TRBV20-1 to TRBJ1-4, with D maybe TRBD1 (5 bases). The CDR3 is 13 residues long. Germline CDR1 and CDR2: DFQATT and SNEGSKA (reference sequence). V dropped 6 bases and J dropped 8 bases, with 16 bases sitting between them. The CDR3 loop reads CSAIPGSSEKLFF. The CDR3 DNA follows: TGCAGTGCAATACCAGGGAGTTCCGAAAAACTGTTTTTT.

The chain joins TRBV11-2 to TRBJ1-1; the D gene is possibly TRBD1 (5 bases). Trimming pared 0 bases from V and 11 bases from J, leaving 13 bases between. The CDR3 is 13 residues long. The germline V gene has CDR1 SGHAT and CDR2 FQNNGV. The DNA of the CDR3 is TGTGCCAGCAGCTTAGAGGGGGGAGGGGACGCTTTCTTT. Translated: CASSLEGGGDAFF.

The chain employs TRBV11-3 and TRBJ1-2, with D hard to call. The CDR3 is 16 residues long. The germline V and J ends were trimmed by 4 bases and 4 bases, with 19 bases remaining between them. CDR1 and CDR2 (germline): SGHNT, YENEEA. The CDR3 DNA reads TGTGCCAGCAGCTGGACGGTGGACTTTTTGTTCTATGGCTACACCTTC. This gives the protein CASSWTVDFLFYGYTF.

In regard to this clonotype: The junction and the germline gene differ at one end; a read error may be behind it. The J gene is TRBJ1-6, the V gene TRBV2, with 7 bases aligning to TRBD1. CDR1 and CDR2 (germline): SNHLY, FYNNEI. This CDR3 is 17 amino acids long. CDR3: CASSERGPSSHNSPLHF. CDR3 DNA: TGTGCCAGCAGTGAGAGGGGGCCTAGCTCCCATAATTCACCCCTCCACTTT.

The J gene is TRBJ2-5, the V gene TRBV29-1; D unresolved. Germline CDR1 and CDR2: SQVTM and ANQGSEA. The V end was cut by 5 bases, the J end by 1 base, with 5 bases between. This CDR3 contains 11 residues. The CDR3 sequence: CSVLTQETQYF. The CDR3 coding sequence is TGCAGCGTTTTGACCCAAGAGACCCAGTACTTC.

This clonotype was recorded a few times. The gene calls are TRBV3-1 and TRBJ1-4, with D tentatively TRBD1 (5 bases). The CDR3 runs to 14 residues. Germline values: CDR1 LGHDT, CDR2 YNNKEL (reference sequence). V lost 4 bases, J lost 7 bases, and 13 bases lay in between. The CDR3 here is CASSPRDDTEKLFF. The CDR3 region has the DNA TGTGCCAGCAGCCCACGGGACGATACTGAAAAACTGTTTTTT.

This CDR3 reads CASSFTGVGSPLHF. The CDR3 region has the DNA TGTGCCAGCAGCTTTACAGGGGTCGGATCACCCCTCCACTTT. The chain employs TRBV7-3 and TRBJ1-6; 7 bases line up with TRBD1. V lost 3 bases, J lost 10 bases, and 6 bases stayed unmatched. This CDR3 region has 14 residues. The germline V gene has CDR1 SGHTA and CDR2 FQGTGA. The full variable domain, with the rest looked up from reference TRBV7-3 and TRBJ1-6, is GAGVSQTPSNKVTEKGKYVELRCDPISGHTALYWYRQSLGQGPEFLIYFQGTGAADDSGLPNDRFFAVRPEGSVSTLKIQRTERGDSAVYLCASSFTGVGSPLHFGNGTRLTVT.

In this sample, this clonotype turned up a few times. V is TRBV7-9 and J is TRBJ2-5; 8 positions match TRBD2. V shed 1 base and J 0 bases; nucleotides not matched to a gene: 4. Germline lookup yields CDR1 SEHNR and CDR2 FQNEAQ (reference sequence). The CDR3 totals 16 residues. The CDR3 DNA reads TGTGCCAGCAGCTTAGATAAGCGGGGGTACCAAGAGACCCAGTACTTC. Protein sequence: CASSLDKRGYQETQYF.

The rearrangement joins TRBV4-1 to TRBJ1-2, with a tentative D call TRBD1 (5 bases). Germline V gene lookup returns CDR1 MGHRA and CDR2 YSYEKL. V lost 1 base and J lost 5, with 14 bases in between. The CDR3 spans 15 residues. In DNA form, the CDR3 reads TGCGCCAGCAGCCAAGTTGGGGACCGCTTATATGGCTACACCTTC. Protein: CASSQVGDRLYGYTF.

This clonotype came up a few times. V and J are TRBV7-2 and TRBJ2-7; no reliable D call. Deletions cut 3 bases from V and 4 bases from J, with 22 bases between. Germline assignment: CDR1 SGHTA and CDR2 FQGNSA. The CDR3 totals 17 residues. CDR3 residues: CASSFSNTGVQLYEQYF. The CDR3 nucleotides are TGTGCCAGCAGCTTCTCGAATACTGGGGTGCAGCTATACGAGCAGTACTTC.

Comments on this clonotype: One end of the junction does not line up with germline, which may come from a read error. The rearrangement uses TRBV28 and TRBJ2-6; D is perhaps TRBD1 (5 bases). The V gene's germline CDR1 is MDHEN and CDR2 SYDVKM. CDR3 length: 13 residues. The CDR3 sequence: CATDTDGANVLTF. In nucleotides, the CDR3 is TGTGCCACCGACACCGATGGGGCCAATGTCCTGACTTTC. The full variable domain, in which reference TRBV28 and TRBJ2-6 provide the parts outside the CDR3, is DVKVTQSSRYLVKRTGEKVFLECVQDMDHENMFWYRQDPGLGLRLIYFSYDVKMKEKGDIPEGYSVSREKKERFSLILESASTNQTSMYLCATDTDGANVLTFGAGSRLTVL.

This clonotype has just a few counts. The V call is TRBV10-3, the J call TRBJ1-4; 9 bases map to TRBD1. V was clipped by 5 bases and J by 8 bases; unmatched bases: 6. The CDR3 runs 14 residues. Germline V gene data show CDR1 as ENHRY and CDR2 as SYGVKD. CDR3 region: CAISPGQGSEKLFF. The CDR3 region has the DNA TGTGCCATCAGTCCGGGACAGGGAAGCGAAAAACTGTTTTTT.

The chain couples TRBV7-2 to TRBJ2-5; the match to TRBD2 covers 8 bases. Germline assignment: CDR1 SGHTA and CDR2 FQGNSA. The ends lost 5 bases at V and 4 bases at J; junction bases unmatched: 15. The CDR3 contains 17 residues. The CDR3 DNA sequence: TGTGCCAGCAGCCCTCGGGGGGGCTGGGCAAGGAGAGAGACCCAGTACTTC. It encodes CASSPRGGWARRETQYF. The whole variable domain, remainder taken from reference TRBV7-2 and TRBJ2-5, is GAGVSQSPSNKVTEKGKDVELRCDPISGHTALYWYRQSLGQGLEFLIYFQGNSAPDKSGLPSDRFSAERTGGSVSTLTIQRTQQEDSAVYLCASSPRGGWARRETQYFGPGTRLLVL.

This clonotype was observed a few times. At one end the junction does not follow the germline gene, possibly because of a read error. This sequence joins TRBV29-1 and TRBJ1-2, with D perhaps TRBD1 (5 bases). CDR3 length equals 16 residues. Looked up from germline, CDR1 is SQVTM and CDR2 is ANQGSEA. CDR3 nucleotides: TGCAGCTCCCTTTTCTCCCGCGGCATGGACAACTTTGGCTACACCTTC. Translating gives CSSLFSRGMDNFGYTF.

The chain couples TRBV29-1 to TRBJ2-1; 8 bases align to TRBD2. This CDR3 has 16 residues. Germline trimming cut 4 bases from V and 5 bases from J; bases unmatched to any gene: 13. Germline-derived CDR1 and CDR2 are SQVTM and ANQGSEA. The chain's CDR3 is CSVGDRLAGPHNEQFF. Here the CDR3 DNA reads TGCAGCGTTGGGGACCGGCTAGCGGGCCCTCACAATGAGCAGTTCTTC.

This clonotype was seen only a few times. The J gene is TRBJ1-1, the V gene TRBV6-6; D is perhaps TRBD1 (5 bases). Trimming stripped 2 bases from V and 3 bases from J, with 16 bases between. Germline V lookup: CDR1 MNHNY, CDR2 SVGAGI (reference sequence). The CDR3 is made up of 16 amino acids. In DNA form, the CDR3 reads TGTGCCAGCAGTTACGAGGGGCCCTCTTTGGACACTGAAGCTTTCTTT. As protein: CASSYEGPSLDTEAFF.

This chain connects TRBV12-3 or TRBV12-4 to TRBJ2-5; no definite D call. The V and J ends lost 6 bases and 0 bases respectively, with 11 bases between them. The CDR3 has 14 amino acids. CDR3 bases: TGTGCCAGCAGCAATCGGGTGTACCAAGAGACCCAGTACTTC. Protein product: CASSNRVYQETQYF.

The chain uses TRBV4-1 and TRBJ2-5, with a possible D match to TRBD2 (5 bases). CDR1 and CDR2 from the germline V gene are MGHRA and YSYEKL. Trimming pared 4 bases from V and 4 bases from J, leaving 13 bases between. The CDR3 contains 14 residues. The CDR3 sequence is CASSLDARGETQYF. In DNA form, the CDR3 reads TGCGCCAGCAGCCTGGACGCCCGGGGAGAGACCCAGTACTTC.

The chain links TRBV7-8 to TRBJ2-2, with D perhaps being TRBD1 or TRBD2 (6 bases each). The CDR3 has 17 residues. The V end was cut by 5 bases, the J end by 4 bases, with 20 bases between. Germline CDR1 SGHVS, CDR2 FQNEAQ. The CDR3 region has the DNA TGTGCCAGCAGCCCAAGTAGGGGGGCCCCGGGCACCGGGGAGCTGTTTTTT. It codes for CASSPSRGAPGTGELFF.

The gene calls are TRBV12-3 or TRBV12-4 and TRBJ1-2; D uncertain. The CDR3 loop spans 15 amino acids. Deletions cut 3 bases from V and 4 bases from J, with 15 bases between. CDR3 nucleotides: TGTGCCAGCAGTTTGGGGTTCCGAGGCTTCTATGGCTACACCTTC. It encodes CASSLGFRGFYGYTF.

V and J are TRBV20-1 and TRBJ1-2; tentatively, D is TRBD1 (5 bases). Germline V lookup: CDR1 DFQATT, CDR2 SNEGSKA (reference sequence). V was trimmed by 3 bases and J by 0 bases, leaving 8 bases between them. CDR3 length equals 13 residues. Here the CDR3 DNA reads TGCAGTGCTAGTAGGACAACTAACTATGGCTACACCTTC. Amino acid sequence: CSASRTTNYGYTF.

This clonotype was recorded a few times. The chain combines TRBV21-1 with TRBJ2-1. Matching the DNA end better, TRBJ2-5 makes the J call doubtful. TRBV21-1 is listed as a pseudogene. The CDR3 spans 13 residues. In DNA, the CDR3 is TGTGTCAGCAGCGGAAAATTTCAAGAGACCCAGTACTTC. This encodes CVSSGKFQETQYF.

About this clonotype itself: The conserved closing phenylalanine or tryptophan is absent in this CDR3, likely reflecting a read error. This chain connects TRBV2 to TRBJ2-3, with D perhaps matching TRBD1 or TRBD2 (6 bases each). Germline CDR1 reads SNHLY; CDR2 reads FYNNEI. CDR3 length equals 17 residues. The V gene lost 2 bases and the J gene lost 0 bases, with 15 bases spanning the gap. The DNA of the CDR3 is TGTGCCAGCAGTGAAATTTTTGGGGGGCACAGCACAGATACGCAGTATCTT. Protein sequence: CASSEIFGGHSTDTQYL.

V and J are TRBV12-3 or TRBV12-4 and TRBJ2-1; D uncertain. The CDR3 sequence is 13 residues long. V lost 7 bases to trimming and J lost 0 bases, with 7 bases between them. This CDR3 is CASNVGSYNEQFF. The CDR3 DNA reads TGTGCCAGCAACGTCGGCTCCTACAATGAGCAGTTCTTC.

This clonotype was seen a handful of times. This chain connects TRBV28 to TRBJ1-1; D remains ambiguous. There are 12 residues in the CDR3. Germline CDR1 and CDR2: MDHEN and SYDVKM. Trimming cost V 5 bases and J 10 bases, with 14 bases left between them. The CDR3 DNA reads as TGTGCCAGCAGTCTAAGCAGAGATGGAGCTTTCTTT. Amino acid sequence: CASSLSRDGAFF.

This rearrangement joins TRBV6-5 to TRBJ1-2; 8 bases are shared with TRBD1. The trim removed 2 bases at V and 6 bases at J, leaving 8 bases unmatched. This CDR3 is 15 amino acids long. Germline assignment: CDR1 MNHEY and CDR2 SVGAGI. CDR3 sequence (DNA): TGTGCCAGCAGTTACATGCAGGGGGCGGGAGATGGCTACACCTTC. Translated, it gives CASSYMQGAGDGYTF.

J is TRBJ2-3 and V is TRBV28; a weak D match, TRBD2 (5 bases). Germline V gene lookup returns CDR1 MDHEN and CDR2 SYDVKM. V was trimmed by 7 bases and J by 4 bases, leaving 18 bases between them. This CDR3 contains 15 residues. The CDR3 DNA follows: TGTGCCAGCACCCCGCTCGGGGAGATACCAGATACGCAGTATTTT. Its protein product is CASTPLGEIPDTQYF.